This entry lists 20 T cell receptor beta chains sequenced from one sample in a study of blood T cell repertoires in COVID-19. Sequenced by immunoSEQ multiplex PCR; TCRdb stores in-frame clones only, minus some. The profile shows around 100,000 clones, roughly 90% of them singletons. The sequencing sample was made of peripheral blood. The receptors originated from a woman aged 60-70 years with acute or convalescent COVID-19.

This chain joins TRBV2 and TRBJ2-2; D call uncertain. The germline CDR1 and CDR2 sequences are SNHLY and FYNNEI. The CDR3 covers 14 residues. Between the trimmed V and J ends, which lost 6 bases and 1 base, there was a span of 9 bases. In DNA, the CDR3 is TGTGCCAGCAGACCTCCGGGGAACACCGGGGAGCTGTTTTTT. Its protein product is CASRPPGNTGELFF.

This rearrangement joins TRBV3-1 (or the pseudogene TRBV3-2) to TRBJ1-4, with 11 bases that match TRBD1. Germline-derived CDR1 and CDR2 are LGHDT and YNNKEL (reference sequence). The CDR3 runs to 16 residues. Unmatched junction bases numbered 9, after V lost 4 bases and J lost 8 bases. CDR3 residues: CASSPSDRGREEKLFF. The CDR3, as DNA: TGTGCCAGCAGCCCATCGGACAGGGGGCGGGAAGAAAAACTGTTTTTT.

This chain uses TRBV10-1 with TRBJ2-3; 12 bases match TRBD2. The junction had 0 bases not matched to a gene; V was cut back by 5 bases and J by 6 bases. CDR1 and CDR2 (germline): WNHNN, SYGVQD (reference sequence). The CDR3 is 13 residues long. CDR3 sequence reads: CASSLAGGDTQYF. In DNA, the CDR3 is TGCGCCAGCAGTCTAGCGGGAGGGGATACGCAGTATTTT.

V and J are TRBV15 and TRBJ2-5; maybe TRBD1 (6 bases). Trimming stripped 0 bases from V and 4 bases from J, with 12 bases between. There are 15 residues in the CDR3. The germline gives CDR1 LNHNV, CDR2 YYDKDF (reference sequence). CDR3 amino acids: CATSREGARGETQYF. The CDR3, as DNA: TGTGCCACCAGCAGAGAAGGGGCCAGGGGAGAGACCCAGTACTTC.

The rearrangement links TRBV9 to TRBJ2-2; a weak D match, TRBD1 (5 bases). The V gene lost 0 bases and the J gene lost 1 base, with 10 bases spanning the gap. The germline gives CDR1 SGDLS, CDR2 YYNGEE. There are 16 residues in the CDR3. In DNA form, the CDR3 reads TGTGCCAGCAGCGTAGGGCAGGGAAAGAACACCGGGGAGCTGTTTTTT. Translating gives CASSVGQGKNTGELFF.

The rearrangement joins TRBV19 to TRBJ2-6, with D possibly being TRBD1 (6 bases). Trimming pared 3 bases from V and 1 base from J, leaving 16 bases between. Germline loops: CDR1 LNHDA, CDR2 SQIVND (reference sequence). CDR3 length: 18 residues. The CDR3 loop is CASSMRGHLGSGANVLTF. CDR3 in DNA: TGTGCCAGTAGTATGAGGGGACATCTCGGATCTGGGGCCAACGTCCTGACTTTC.

The chain links TRBV9 to TRBJ2-3; unclear D gene. Trimming pared 5 bases from V and 5 bases from J, leaving 6 bases between. The CDR3 consists of 11 residues. CDR1 SGDLS and CDR2 YYNGEE come from the germline V gene. In DNA form, the CDR3 reads TGTGCCAGCAGTTCCTTAGATACGCAGTATTTT. This codes for CASSSLDTQYF.

The chain carries TRBV12-5 and TRBJ2-1, with 9 bases identical to TRBD2. Looked up from germline, CDR1 is LGHNT and CDR2 is FRNRAP. This CDR3 contains 20 residues. With 2 bases clipped from V and 0 bases from J, the junction kept 14 bases outside the gene matches. The CDR3 sequence: CASGLLMGTSNLLSYNEQFF. The CDR3 coding sequence is TGTGCTAGTGGTTTGCTTATGGGGACTAGCAACTTACTCTCCTACAATGAGCAGTTCTTC. Filled out from reference TRBV12-5 and TRBJ2-1, the complete variable domain reads DARVTQTPRHKVTEMGQEVTMRCQPILGHNTVFWYRQTMMQGLELLAYFRNRAPLDDSGMPKDRFSAEMPDATLATLKIQPSEPRDSAVYFCASGLLMGTSNLLSYNEQFFGPGTRLTVL.

This chain links TRBV3-1 (or the pseudogene TRBV3-2) with TRBJ2-7; tentatively, D is TRBD1 (5 bases). V was trimmed by 0 bases and J by 7 bases, leaving 16 bases between them. Germline V CDR1 and CDR2: LGHDT, YNNKEL (reference sequence). CDR3 length equals 15 residues. CDR3 coding DNA: TGTGCCAGCAGCCAAGATCCGCAGGGCGACCTGGAGCAGTACTTC. Its protein product is CASSQDPQGDLEQYF.

The chain employs TRBV28 and TRBJ1-1, with 12 nucleotides matching TRBD1. With 5 bases clipped from V and 11 bases from J, the junction kept 9 bases outside the gene matches. Germline V gives CDR1 MDHEN, CDR2 SYDVKM. CDR3 length: 14 amino acids. As DNA, the CDR3 is TGTGCCAGCAGTGCCTACGGGACAGGGGGCGCGGCTTTCTTT. Its translation: CASSAYGTGGAAFF. Full variable domain (outside the CDR3, taken from reference TRBV28 and TRBJ1-1): DVKVTQSSRYLVKRTGEKVFLECVQDMDHENMFWYRQDPGLGLRLIYFSYDVKMKEKGDIPEGYSVSREKKERFSLILESASTNQTSMYLCASSAYGTGGAAFFGQGTRLTVV.

This clone has a single count. This sequence joins TRBV2 and TRBJ2-1, with D unresolved. This CDR3 is 11 amino acids long. Germline CDR1 SNHLY, CDR2 FYNNEI. V was shortened by 4 bases and J by 10 bases, with 8 bases between the two germline ends. DNA for the CDR3: TGTGCCAGCAGTGGGCCCCCCGAGCAGTTCTTC. It is translated as CASSGPPEQFF.

The chain links TRBV3-1 (or the pseudogene TRBV3-2) to TRBJ2-2, with 13 bases identical to TRBD2. Trimming took 3 bases from V and 4 from J; bases not matched to a gene: 2. The CDR3 length is 16 residues. The germline V gene encodes CDR1 LGHDT and CDR2 YNNKEL (reference sequence). CDR3 in amino acids: CASSHRTSGSTGELFF. In DNA form, the CDR3 reads TGTGCCAGCAGCCATAGGACTAGCGGGAGCACCGGGGAGCTGTTTTTT.

The chain recombines TRBV28 with TRBJ1-3, with a tentative D call TRBD1 (6 bases). CDR1 is MDHEN and CDR2 is SYDVKM in the germline V gene. Trimming cost V 4 bases and J 0 bases, with 16 bases left between them. The CDR3 has 17 amino acids. In nucleotides, the CDR3 is TGTGCCAGCAGTTGGGGGCACAGGAACTTCTCTGGAAACACCATATATTTT. The encoded protein is CASSWGHRNFSGNTIYF.

A word on this clone: Other DNA sequences in the same sample also yield this CDR3. The V and J genes are TRBV12-3 or TRBV12-4 and TRBJ1-3; D remains unclear. With 2 bases removed from V and 4 bases from J, the gap between germline ends came to 6 bases. The CDR3 extends over 13 amino acids. For the CDR3, the DNA is TGTGCCAGCAGTTTAAGCTCGGGAAACACCATATATTTT. Protein product: CASSLSSGNTIYF.

CDR3 coding DNA: TGTGCCAGCAGCGCCGGGGACAGGCCGGACACAGATACGCAGTATTTT. Translated: CASSAGDRPDTDTQYF. The chain couples TRBV9 to TRBJ2-3, with 8 bases aligning to TRBD1. Germline assignment: CDR1 SGDLS and CDR2 YYNGEE. With V trimmed by 3 bases and J by 2 bases, 8 bases remained unmatched. CDR3 length: 16 residues.

The chain carries TRBV5-5 and TRBJ1-5; the D is unclear. This CDR3 has 14 amino acids. Trimming shortened V by 4 bases and J by 2 bases, and 10 bases separated the two germline ends. Germline V gives CDR1 SGHKS, CDR2 YYEKEE (reference sequence). This CDR3 reads CASSPLGGNQPQHF. Here the CDR3 DNA reads TGTGCCAGCAGCCCCCTAGGAGGCAATCAGCCCCAGCATTTT.

This chain links TRBV11-2 with TRBJ2-3, with TRBD2 matching over 11 bases. CDR1 is SGHAT, CDR2 FQNNGV, per germline. The V gene end was trimmed by 4 bases and the J gene end by 6 bases; junction bases not matched to a gene: 6. There are 15 residues in the CDR3. The DNA of the CDR3 is TGTGCCAGCAGCTCCCTAGCGGGAGGCGCGGATACGCAGTATTTT. It translates to CASSSLAGGADTQYF.

The chain couples TRBV12-3 or TRBV12-4 to TRBJ1-5; D is ambiguous. This CDR3 contains 13 residues. V lost 4 bases, J lost 0 bases, and 4 bases lay in between. The CDR3 DNA sequence: TGTGCCAGCAGTTATAATAGCAATCAGCCCCAGCATTTT. Translating gives CASSYNSNQPQHF.

V and J are TRBV27 and TRBJ1-2; no clear D. The CDR3 is 13 amino acids. Trimming stripped 4 bases from V and 4 bases from J, with 10 bases between. CDR1 is MNHEY and CDR2 is SMNVEV in the germline V gene (reference sequence). This CDR3 is CASSSSGVYGYTF. The CDR3 coding sequence is TGTGCCAGCAGTTCCAGCGGGGTCTATGGCTACACCTTC.

CDR3 in DNA: TGTGCCAGCAGCTTAGGGGCTAGGCTAGCGGCAAATACCGGGGAGCTGTTTTTT. Translating it yields CASSLGARLAANTGELFF. The chain recombines TRBV7-6 with TRBJ2-2, with 7 bases matching TRBD2. Germline assignment: CDR1 SGHVS and CDR2 FNYEAQ. V lost 1 base and J lost 5; bases outside the gene matches: 13. The CDR3 length is 18 residues.